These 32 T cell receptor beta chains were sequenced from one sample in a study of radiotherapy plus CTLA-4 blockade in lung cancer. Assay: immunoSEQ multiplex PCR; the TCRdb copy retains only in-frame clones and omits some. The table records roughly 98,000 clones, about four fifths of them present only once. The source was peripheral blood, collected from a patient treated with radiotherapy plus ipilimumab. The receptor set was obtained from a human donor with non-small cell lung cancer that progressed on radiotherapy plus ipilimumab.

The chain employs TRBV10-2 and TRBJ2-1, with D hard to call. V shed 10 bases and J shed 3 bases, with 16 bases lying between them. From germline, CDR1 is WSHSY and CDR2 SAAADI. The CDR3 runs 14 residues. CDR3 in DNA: TGCGCCACCGGCGTAGGGAAGGGCTACAATGAGCAGTTCTTC. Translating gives CATGVGKGYNEQFF.

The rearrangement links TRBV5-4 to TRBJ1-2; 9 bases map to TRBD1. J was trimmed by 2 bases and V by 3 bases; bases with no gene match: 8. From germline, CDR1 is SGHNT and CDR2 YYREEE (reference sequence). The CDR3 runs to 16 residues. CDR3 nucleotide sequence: TGTGCCAGCAGCTCACCCGGGGACAGGGCAAACTATGGCTACACCTTC. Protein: CASSSPGDRANYGYTF.

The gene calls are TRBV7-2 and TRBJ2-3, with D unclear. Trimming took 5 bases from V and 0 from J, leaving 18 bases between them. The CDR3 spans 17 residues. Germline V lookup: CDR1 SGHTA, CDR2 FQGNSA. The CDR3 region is CASSQKLGRPSTDTQYF. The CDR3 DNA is TGTGCCAGCAGCCAAAAACTCGGACGGCCTAGCACAGATACGCAGTATTTT.

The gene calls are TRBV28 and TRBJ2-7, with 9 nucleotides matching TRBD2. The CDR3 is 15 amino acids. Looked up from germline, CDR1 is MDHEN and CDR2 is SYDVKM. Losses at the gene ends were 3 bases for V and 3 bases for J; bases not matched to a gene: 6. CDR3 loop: CASSFGLAGFYEQYF. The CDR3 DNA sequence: TGTGCCAGCAGTTTCGGGCTAGCGGGATTCTACGAGCAGTACTTC. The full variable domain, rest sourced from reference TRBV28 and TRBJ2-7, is DVKVTQSSRYLVKRTGEKVFLECVQDMDHENMFWYRQDPGLGLRLIYFSYDVKMKEKGDIPEGYSVSREKKERFSLILESASTNQTSMYLCASSFGLAGFYEQYFGPGTRLTVT.

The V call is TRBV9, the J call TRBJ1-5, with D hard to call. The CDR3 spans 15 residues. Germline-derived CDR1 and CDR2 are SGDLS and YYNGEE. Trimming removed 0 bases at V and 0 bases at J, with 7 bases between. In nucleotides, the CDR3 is TGTGCCAGCAGCGTAGCCGGGGATAGCAATCAGCCCCAGCATTTT. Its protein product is CASSVAGDSNQPQHF. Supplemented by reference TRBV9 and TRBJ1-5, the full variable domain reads DSGVTQTPKHLITATGQRVTLRCSPRSGDLSVYWYQQSLDQGLQFLIQYYNGEERAKGNILERFSAQQFPDLHSELNLSSLELGDSALYFCASSVAGDSNQPQHFGDGTRLSIL.

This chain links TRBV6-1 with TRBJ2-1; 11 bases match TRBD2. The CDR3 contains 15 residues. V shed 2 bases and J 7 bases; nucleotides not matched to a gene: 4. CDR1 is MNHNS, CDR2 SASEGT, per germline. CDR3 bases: TGTGCCAGCAGTGAACCCTGGACTAGCGGGAATGAGCAGTTCTTC. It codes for CASSEPWTSGNEQFF.

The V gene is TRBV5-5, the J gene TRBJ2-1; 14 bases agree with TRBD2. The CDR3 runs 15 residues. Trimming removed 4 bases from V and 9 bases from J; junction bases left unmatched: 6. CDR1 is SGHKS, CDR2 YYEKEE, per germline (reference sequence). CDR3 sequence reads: CASSLTSGGAAEQFF. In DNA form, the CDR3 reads TGTGCCAGCAGCCTGACTAGCGGGGGGGCCGCTGAGCAGTTCTTC.

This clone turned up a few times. This CDR3 reads CASSEAGRGSSGEKLFF. CDR3 nucleotide sequence: TGTGCCAGCAGTGAAGCGGGCAGGGGGTCCTCGGGGGAAAAACTGTTTTTT. The chain uses TRBV6-1 and TRBJ1-4, with 7 bases that match TRBD1. This CDR3 spans 17 amino acids. V dropped 0 bases and J dropped 8; count of bases not matched to a gene: 12. Germline CDR1 and CDR2: MNHNS and SASEGT.

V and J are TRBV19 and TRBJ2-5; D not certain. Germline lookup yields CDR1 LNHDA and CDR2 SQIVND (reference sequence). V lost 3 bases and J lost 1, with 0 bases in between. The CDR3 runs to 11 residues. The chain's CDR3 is CASSIQETQYF. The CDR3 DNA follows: TGTGCCAGTAGTATCCAAGAGACCCAGTACTTC.

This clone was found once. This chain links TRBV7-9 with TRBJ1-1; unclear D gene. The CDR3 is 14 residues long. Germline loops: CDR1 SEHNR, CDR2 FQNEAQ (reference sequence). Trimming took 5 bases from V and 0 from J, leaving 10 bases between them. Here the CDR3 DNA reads TGTGCCAGCAGCATGGCGTTTTTGAACACTGAAGCTTTCTTT. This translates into CASSMAFLNTEAFF.

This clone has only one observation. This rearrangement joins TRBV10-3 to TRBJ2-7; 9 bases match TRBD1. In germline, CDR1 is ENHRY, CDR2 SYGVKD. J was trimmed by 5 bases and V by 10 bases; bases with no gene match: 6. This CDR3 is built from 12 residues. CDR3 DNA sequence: TGTGCCACCCGACAGGGGGTAAACGAGCAGTACTTC. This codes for CATRQGVNEQYF.

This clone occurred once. The CDR3 DNA is TGTGCCAGCAGCTTCTTTCGCACTGAAGCTTTCTTT. Translated, it gives CASSFFRTEAFF. The V gene is TRBV11-2, the J gene TRBJ1-1; D call uncertain. V dropped 3 bases and J dropped 4 bases, with 6 bases sitting between them. The CDR3 extends over 12 amino acids. CDR1 SGHAT and CDR2 FQNNGV come from the germline V gene.

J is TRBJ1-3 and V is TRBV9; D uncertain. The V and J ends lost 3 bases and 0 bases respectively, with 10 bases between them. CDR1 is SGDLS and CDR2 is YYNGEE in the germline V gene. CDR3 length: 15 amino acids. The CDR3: CASSAPSPSGNTIYF. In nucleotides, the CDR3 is TGTGCCAGCAGCGCCCCGTCCCCCTCTGGAAACACCATATATTTT.

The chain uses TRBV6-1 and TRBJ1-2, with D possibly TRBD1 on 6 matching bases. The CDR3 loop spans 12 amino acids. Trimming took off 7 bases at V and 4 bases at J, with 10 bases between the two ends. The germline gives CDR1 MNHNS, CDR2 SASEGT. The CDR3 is CASTWTVYGYTF. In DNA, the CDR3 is TGTGCCAGCACCTGGACAGTCTATGGCTACACCTTC.

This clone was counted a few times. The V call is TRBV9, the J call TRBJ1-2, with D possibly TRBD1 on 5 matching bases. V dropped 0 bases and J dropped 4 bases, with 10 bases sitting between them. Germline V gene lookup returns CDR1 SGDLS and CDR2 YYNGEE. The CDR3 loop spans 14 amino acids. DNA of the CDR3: TGTGCCAGCAGCGTAGAGGGACGGCCCTATGGCTACACCTTC. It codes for CASSVEGRPYGYTF.

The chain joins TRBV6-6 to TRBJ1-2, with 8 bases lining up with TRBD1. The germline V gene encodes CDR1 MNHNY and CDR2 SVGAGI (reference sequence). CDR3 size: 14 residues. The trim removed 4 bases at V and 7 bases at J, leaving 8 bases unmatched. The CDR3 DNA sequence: TGTGCCAGCAGTTCGGGACAGGCTACTATTGGCTACACCTTC. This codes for CASSSGQATIGYTF.

The DNA of the CDR3 is TGTGCCAGCAGCCATGACAGTAACTATGGCTACACCTTC. It yields the protein CASSHDSNYGYTF. The V and J genes are TRBV6-5 and TRBJ1-2; D is possibly TRBD1 (5 bases). Trimming removed 6 bases at V and 1 base at J, with 9 bases between. Germline loops: CDR1 MNHEY, CDR2 SVGAGI. This CDR3 region has 13 residues.

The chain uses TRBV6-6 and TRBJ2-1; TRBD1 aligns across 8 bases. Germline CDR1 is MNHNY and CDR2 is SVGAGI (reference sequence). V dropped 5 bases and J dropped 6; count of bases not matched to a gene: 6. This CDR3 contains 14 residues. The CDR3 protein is CASSPGQAINEQFF. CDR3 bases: TGTGCCAGCAGTCCGGGACAGGCTATCAATGAGCAGTTCTTC.

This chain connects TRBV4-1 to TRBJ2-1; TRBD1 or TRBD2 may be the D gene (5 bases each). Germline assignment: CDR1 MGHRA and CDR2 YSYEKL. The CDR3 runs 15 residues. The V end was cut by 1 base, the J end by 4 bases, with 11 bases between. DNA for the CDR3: TGCGCCAGCAGCCAAGGAGGGGCCCCTTACAATGAGCAGTTCTTC. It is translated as CASSQGGAPYNEQFF.

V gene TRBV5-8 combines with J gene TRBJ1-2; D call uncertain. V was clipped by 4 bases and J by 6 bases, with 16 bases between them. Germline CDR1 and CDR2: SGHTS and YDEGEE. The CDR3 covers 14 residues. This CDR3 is CASSPFTGWDGYTF. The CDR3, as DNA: TGTGCCAGCAGCCCCTTTACGGGCTGGGATGGCTACACCTTC.

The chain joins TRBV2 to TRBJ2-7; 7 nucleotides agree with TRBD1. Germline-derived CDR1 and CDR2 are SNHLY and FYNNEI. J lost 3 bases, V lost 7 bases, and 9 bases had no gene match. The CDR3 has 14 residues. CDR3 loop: CASTPSGTVYEQYF. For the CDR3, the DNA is TGTGCCAGCACTCCATCCGGGACAGTCTACGAGCAGTACTTC. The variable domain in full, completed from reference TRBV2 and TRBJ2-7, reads EPEVTQTPSHQVTQMGQEVILRCVPISNHLYFYWYRQILGQKVEFLVSFYNNEISEKSEIFDDQFSVERPDGSNFTLKIRSTKLEDSAMYFCASTPSGTVYEQYFGPGTRLTVT.

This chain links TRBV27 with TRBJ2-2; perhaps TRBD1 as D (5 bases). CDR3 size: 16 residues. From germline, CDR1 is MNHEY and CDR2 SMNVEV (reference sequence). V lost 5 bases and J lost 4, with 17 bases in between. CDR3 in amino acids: CASSPRPGPVTGELFF. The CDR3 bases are TGTGCCAGCAGTCCAAGACCAGGGCCGGTCACCGGGGAGCTGTTTTTT.

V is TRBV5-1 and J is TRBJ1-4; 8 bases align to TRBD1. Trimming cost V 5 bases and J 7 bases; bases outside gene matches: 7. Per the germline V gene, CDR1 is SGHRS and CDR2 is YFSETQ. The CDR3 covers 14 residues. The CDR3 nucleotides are TGCGCCAGCAGACTCACAGGGGGAATTGAAAAACTGTTTTTT. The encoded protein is CASRLTGGIEKLFF.

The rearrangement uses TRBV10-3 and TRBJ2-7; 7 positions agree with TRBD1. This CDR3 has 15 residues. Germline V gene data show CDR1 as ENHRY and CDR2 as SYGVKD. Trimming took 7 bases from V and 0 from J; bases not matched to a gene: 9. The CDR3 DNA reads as TGTGCCATCACCGCTAGACAGGGTAGCTCCTACGAGCAGTACTTC. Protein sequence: CAITARQGSSYEQYF.

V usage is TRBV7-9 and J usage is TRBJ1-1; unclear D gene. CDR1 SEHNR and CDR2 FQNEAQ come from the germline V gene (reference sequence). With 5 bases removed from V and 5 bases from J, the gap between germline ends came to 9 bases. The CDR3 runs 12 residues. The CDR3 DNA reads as TGTGCCAGCAGCCAACAGAGTACTGAAGCTTTCTTT. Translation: CASSQQSTEAFF. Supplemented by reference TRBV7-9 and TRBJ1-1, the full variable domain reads DTGVSQNPRHKITKRGQNVTFRCDPISEHNRLYWYRQTLGQGPEFLTYFQNEAQLEKSRLLSDRFSAERPKGSFSTLEIQRTEQGDSAMYLCASSQQSTEAFFGQGTRLTVV.

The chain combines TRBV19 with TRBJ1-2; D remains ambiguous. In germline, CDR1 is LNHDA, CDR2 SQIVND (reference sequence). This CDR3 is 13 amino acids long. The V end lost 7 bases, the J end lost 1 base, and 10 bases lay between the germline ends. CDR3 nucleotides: TGTGCCAGTAAGGCCCCACTTAACTATGGCTACACCTTC. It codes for CASKAPLNYGYTF.

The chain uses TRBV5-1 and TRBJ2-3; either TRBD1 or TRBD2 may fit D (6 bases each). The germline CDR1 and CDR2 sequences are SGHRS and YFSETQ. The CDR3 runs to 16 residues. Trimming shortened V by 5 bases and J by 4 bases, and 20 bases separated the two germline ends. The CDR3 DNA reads TGCGCCAGCAGTTTTTCCGGGACTCCAGGGGCAGATACGCAGTATTTT. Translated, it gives CASSFSGTPGADTQYF. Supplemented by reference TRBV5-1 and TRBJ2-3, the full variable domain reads KAGVTQTPRYLIKTRGQQVTLSCSPISGHRSVSWYQQTPGQGLQFLFEYFSETQRNKGNFPGRFSGRQFSNSRSEMNVSTLELGDSALYLCASSFSGTPGADTQYFGPGTRLTVL.

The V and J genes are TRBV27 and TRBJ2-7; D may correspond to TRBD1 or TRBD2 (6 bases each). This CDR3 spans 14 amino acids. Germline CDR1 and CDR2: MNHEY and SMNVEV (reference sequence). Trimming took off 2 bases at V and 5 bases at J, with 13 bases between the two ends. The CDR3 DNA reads TGTGCCAGCAGTTTAGGAGGGGGTGCCCACGAGCAGTACTTC. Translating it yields CASSLGGGAHEQYF.

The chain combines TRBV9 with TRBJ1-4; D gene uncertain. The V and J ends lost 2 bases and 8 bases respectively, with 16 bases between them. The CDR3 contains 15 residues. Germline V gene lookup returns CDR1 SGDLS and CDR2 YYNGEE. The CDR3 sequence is CASSVRWHILEKLFF. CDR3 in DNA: TGTGCCAGCAGCGTTAGGTGGCATATTTTGGAAAAACTGTTTTTT.

Here the CDR3 DNA reads TGTGCCAGCAGATTACGACAGACGGGTTTCAAAAACATTCAGTACTTC. Protein product: CASRLRQTGFKNIQYF. The chain employs TRBV2 and TRBJ2-4; a possible D gene is TRBD1 (5 bases). The CDR3 consists of 16 residues. Trimming left V 6 bases short and J 3 bases short, with 18 bases between. Germline CDR1 reads SNHLY; CDR2 reads FYNNEI.

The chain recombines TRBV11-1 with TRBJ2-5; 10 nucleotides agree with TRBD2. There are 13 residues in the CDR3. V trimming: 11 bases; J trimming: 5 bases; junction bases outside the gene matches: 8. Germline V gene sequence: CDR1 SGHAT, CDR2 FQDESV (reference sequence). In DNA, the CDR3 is TGTGCCGGTAGCGGGGGGCCCGGGGAGACCCAGTACTTC. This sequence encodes CAGSGGPGETQYF.

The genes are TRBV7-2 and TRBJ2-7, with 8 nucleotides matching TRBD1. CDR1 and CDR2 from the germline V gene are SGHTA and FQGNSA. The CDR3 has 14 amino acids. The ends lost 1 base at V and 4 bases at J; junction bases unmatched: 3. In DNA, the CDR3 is TGTGCCAGCAGCTTAGGACAGGGGATGTACGAGCAGTACTTC. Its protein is CASSLGQGMYEQYF.